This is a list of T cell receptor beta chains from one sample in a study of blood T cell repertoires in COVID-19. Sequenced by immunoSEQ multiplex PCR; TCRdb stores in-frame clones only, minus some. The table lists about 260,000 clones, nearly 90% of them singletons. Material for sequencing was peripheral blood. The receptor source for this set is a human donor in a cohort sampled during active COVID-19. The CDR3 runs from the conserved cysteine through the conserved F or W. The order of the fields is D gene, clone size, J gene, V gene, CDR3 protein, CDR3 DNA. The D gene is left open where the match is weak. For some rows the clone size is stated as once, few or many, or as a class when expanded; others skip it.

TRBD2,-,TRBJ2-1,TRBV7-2,CASSPRTSGRGEQFF,TGTGCCAGCAGCCCGCGGACTAGCGGTAGGGGAGAGCAGTTCTTC
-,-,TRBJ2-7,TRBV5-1,CASSLALASELYEQYF,TGCGCCAGCAGCTTGGCCTTGGCTAGCGAGCTCTACGAGCAGTACTTC
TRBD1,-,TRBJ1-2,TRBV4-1,CASSQGSRGRGPGYTF,TGCGCCAGCAGCCAAGGGTCACGGGGCAGGGGGCCTGGCTACACCTTC
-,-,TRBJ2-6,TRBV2,CASTLDLSGANVLTF,TGTGCCAGCACCCTAGACCTCTCTGGGGCCAACGTCCTGACTTTC
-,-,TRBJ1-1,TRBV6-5,CACRGGQMNTEAFF,TGTGCCTGCCGGGGTGGACAGATGAACACTGAAGCTTTCTTT
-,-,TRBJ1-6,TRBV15,CATSGGYNSPLHF,TGTGCCACCAGCGGCGGGTATAATTCACCCCTCCACTTT
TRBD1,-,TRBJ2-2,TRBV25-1,CASSVTGTGYTGELFF,TGTGCCAGCAGCGTCACCGGGACAGGGTACACCGGGGAGCTGTTTTTT
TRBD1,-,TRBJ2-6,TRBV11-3,CASRPGTGDSGANVLTF,TGTGCCAGCAGGCCCGGGACAGGGGATTCTGGGGCCAACGTCCTGACTTTC
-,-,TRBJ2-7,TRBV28,CASSFFSEQYF,TGTGCCAGCAGTTTCTTTAGCGAGCAGTACTTC
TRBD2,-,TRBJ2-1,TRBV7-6,CASSPRLAGGPINEQFF,TGTGCCAGCAGCCCACGACTAGCGGGAGGGCCGATCAATGAGCAGTTCTTC
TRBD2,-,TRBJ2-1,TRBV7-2,CASSLAEIAGEQFF,TGTGCCAGCAGCTTAGCGGAAATAGCGGGTGAGCAGTTCTTC
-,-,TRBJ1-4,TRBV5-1,CASSLEAGAEKLFF,TGCGCCAGCAGCTTGGAGGCAGGGGCTGAAAAACTGTTTTTT
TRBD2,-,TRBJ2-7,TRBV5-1,CASSPVGLAGYEQYF,TGCGCCAGCAGCCCGGTGGGACTAGCGGGGTACGAGCAGTACTTC
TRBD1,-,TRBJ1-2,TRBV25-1,CASSGAGGGYTF,TGTGCCAGCAGTGGGGCAGGGGGCGGCTACACCTTC
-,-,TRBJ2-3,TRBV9,CASSVGVGAGDTDTQYF,TGTGCCAGCAGCGTAGGTGTTGGGGCAGGAGACACAGATACGCAGTATTTT
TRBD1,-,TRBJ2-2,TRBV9,CASSTRGQGGGGELFF,TGTGCCAGCAGCACCCGGGGACAGGGTGGTGGCGGGGAGCTGTTTTTT
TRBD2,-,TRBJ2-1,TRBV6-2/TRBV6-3,CASSYSILERGGKWSRNEQFF,TGTGCCAGCAGTTACTCGATCCTCGAGCGGGGGGGCAAGTGGAGTAGGAATGAGCAGTTCTTC
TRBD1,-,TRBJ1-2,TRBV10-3,CATGGQGGYGYTF,TGTGCCACTGGCGGACAGGGCGGCTATGGCTACACCTTC
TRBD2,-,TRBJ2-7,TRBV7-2,CASSYRYRTSGSYEQYF,TGTGCCAGCAGCTATCGTTACAGGACTAGCGGGAGCTACGAGCAGTACTTC
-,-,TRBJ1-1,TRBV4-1,CASSQGPLSAFF,TGCGCCAGCAGCCAGGGGCCCTTATCGGCTTTCTTT
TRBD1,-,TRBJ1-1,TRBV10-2,CASSVGTDYTEAFF,TGCGCCAGCAGTGTAGGGACAGACTACACTGAAGCTTTCTTT
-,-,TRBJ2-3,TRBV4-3,CASSPSSVTSTDTQYF,TGCGCCAGCAGCCCCTCTTCGGTGACTAGCACAGATACGCAGTATTTT
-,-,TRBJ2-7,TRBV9,CASSVGLSYEQYF,TGTGCCAGCAGCGTAGGTCTCTCCTACGAGCAGTACTTC
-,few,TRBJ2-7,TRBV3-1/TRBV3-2,CASSQYGSDLSYEQYF,TGTGCCAGCAGCCAATACGGGAGCGATCTCAGCTACGAGCAGTACTTC
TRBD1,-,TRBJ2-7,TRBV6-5,CATGQGRYEQYF,TGTGCCACCGGACAGGGCCGCTACGAGCAGTACTTC
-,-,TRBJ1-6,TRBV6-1,CASSEAIGDNSPLHF,TGTGCCAGCAGTGAAGCTATAGGAGATAATTCACCCCTCCACTTT
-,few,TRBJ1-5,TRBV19,CASSTGTLQPQHF,TGTGCCAGTAGTACCGGGACATTACAGCCCCAGCATTTT
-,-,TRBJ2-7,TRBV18,CASSPIPRPGEQYF,TGTGCCAGCTCACCAATCCCCAGGCCTGGGGAGCAGTACTTC
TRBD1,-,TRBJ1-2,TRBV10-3,CAIRGTGVGGYTF,TGTGCCATCAGGGGGACAGGGGTCGGTGGCTACACCTTC
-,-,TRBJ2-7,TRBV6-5,CASTGGLTYEQYF,TGTGCCAGCACCGGGGGTTTGACCTACGAGCAGTACTTC
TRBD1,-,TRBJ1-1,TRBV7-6,CASSPEGQLNTEAFF,TGTGCCAGCAGCCCAGAGGGACAGTTGAACACTGAAGCTTTCTTT
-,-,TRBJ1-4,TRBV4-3,CASSQDLRVGEKLFF,TGCGCCAGCAGCCAAGATTTGAGGGTAGGAGAAAAACTGTTTTTT
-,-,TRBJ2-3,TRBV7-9,CASSLRTDTQYF,TGTGCCAGCAGCTTACGTACAGATACGCAGTATTTT
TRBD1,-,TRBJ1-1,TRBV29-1,CSVEGGQLNTEAFF,TGCAGCGTTGAGGGGGGACAGTTGAACACTGAAGCTTTCTTT
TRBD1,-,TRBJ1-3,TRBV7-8,CASSLGTGPGNTIYF,TGTGCCAGCAGCTTGGGGACAGGCCCTGGAAACACCATATATTTT
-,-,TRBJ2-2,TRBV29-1,CSVAGPITGELFF,TGCAGCGTGGCGGGACCGATCACCGGGGAGCTGTTTTTT
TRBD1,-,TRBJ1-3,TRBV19,CASSRTGLYSGNTIYF,TGTGCCAGCAGCCGGACAGGGCTTTACTCTGGAAACACCATATATTTT
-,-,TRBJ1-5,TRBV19,CASRYRQGNQPQHF,TGTGCCAGTAGATACAGACAGGGCAATCAGCCCCAGCATTTT
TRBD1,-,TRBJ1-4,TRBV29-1,CSVSGTDNEKLFF,TGCAGCGTTTCCGGGACAGATAATGAAAAACTGTTTTTT
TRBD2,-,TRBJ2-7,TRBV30,CAWSGGAWPEQYF,TGTGCCTGGAGCGGGGGGGCTTGGCCCGAGCAGTACTTC
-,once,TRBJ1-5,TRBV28,CASSLIDPGNQPQHF,TGTGCCAGCAGTTTAATAGATCCGGGCAATCAGCCCCAGCATTTT
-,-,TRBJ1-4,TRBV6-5,CASRWGRAPNEKLFF,TGTGCCAGCAGGTGGGGCCGGGCCCCTAATGAAAAACTGTTTTTT
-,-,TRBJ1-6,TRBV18,CASSSNSYNSPLHF,TGTGCCAGCTCATCCAACTCCTATAATTCACCCCTCCACTTT
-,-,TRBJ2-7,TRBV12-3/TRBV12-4,CASRSTGSYEQYF,TGTGCCAGCAGATCCACAGGGTCCTACGAGCAGTACTTC
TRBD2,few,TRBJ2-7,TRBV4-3,CASSQGTSGTYYEQYF,TGCGCCAGCAGCCAAGGGACTAGCGGGACCTACTACGAGCAGTACTTC
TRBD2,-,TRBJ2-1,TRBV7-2,CATIGPGTRAPNEQFF,TGTGCCACTATAGGACCCGGGACTAGGGCTCCCAATGAGCAGTTCTTC
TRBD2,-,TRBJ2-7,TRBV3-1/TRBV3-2,CASSQEGVGGLGQYEQYF,TGTGCCAGCAGCCAAGAGGGAGTAGGAGGACTAGGCCAATACGAGCAGTACTTC
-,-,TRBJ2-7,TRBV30,CAWSPPGSFPYEQYF,TGTGCCTGGAGTCCCCCAGGGTCCTTCCCCTACGAGCAGTACTTC
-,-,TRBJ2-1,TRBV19,CASSSTGIRELLNEQFF,TGTGCCAGTAGTAGTACGGGTATACGGGAACTCTTGAATGAGCAGTTCTTC
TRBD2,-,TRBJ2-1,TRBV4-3,CASSQGEGFGLAGAEYNEQFF,TGCGCCAGCAGCCAAGGGGAGGGTTTTGGACTAGCGGGAGCGGAATACAATGAGCAGTTCTTC
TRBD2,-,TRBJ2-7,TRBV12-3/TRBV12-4,CASSFAGGYEQYF,TGTGCCAGCAGTTTTGCGGGGGGCTACGAGCAGTACTTC
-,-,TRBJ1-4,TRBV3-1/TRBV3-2,CASSQAITVNEKLFF,TGTGCCAGCAGCCAAGCGATCACAGTAAACGAAAAACTGTTTTTT
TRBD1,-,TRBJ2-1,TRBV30,CAWRVQGAGDEQFF,TGTGCCTGGAGGGTTCAGGGGGCGGGCGATGAGCAGTTCTTC
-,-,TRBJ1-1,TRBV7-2,CASSFGGVPEAFF,TGTGCCAGCAGCTTTGGGGGCGTCCCTGAAGCTTTCTTT
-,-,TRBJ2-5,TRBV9,CASSVGTKETQYF,TGTGCCAGCAGCGTAGGGACAAAAGAGACCCAGTACTTC
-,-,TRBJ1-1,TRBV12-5,CASGSGVVGAFF,TGTGCTAGTGGCTCAGGGGTAGTGGGAGCTTTCTTT
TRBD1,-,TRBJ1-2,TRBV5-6,CASSGTGTDYGYTF,TGTGCCAGCAGCGGGACCGGGACAGATTATGGCTACACCTTC
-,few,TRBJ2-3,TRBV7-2,CASSLVGRADTQYF,TGTGCCAGCAGCTTAGTAGGCAGGGCAGATACGCAGTATTTT
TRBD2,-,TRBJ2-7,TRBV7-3,CASSSGLAGVEEQYF,TGTGCCAGCAGCTCGGGACTAGCGGGAGTGGAAGAGCAGTACTTC
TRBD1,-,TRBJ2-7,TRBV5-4,CASSYNPQGARDEQYF,TGTGCCAGCAGCTATAATCCTCAGGGGGCGAGGGACGAGCAGTACTTC